Presented here are 5 T cell receptor beta chains from one specimen sequenced in a study of T-cell reconstitution after alpha-beta-depleted transplantation in children. Preparation of the TCRbeta library used unique molecular identifiers. TCRdb analysed the PCR reads with MiXCR anew, one entry per CDR3 protein. Altogether 200,000 to 250,000 distinct CDR3 sequences are present, roughly 8.1% being singletons, with the ten largest covering about 40%. The sample was PBMCs, mostly from graft donor cells, taken 360 days after TCRalphabeta/CD19-depleted stem cell transplant. The receptor set was obtained from a male patient aged 2-15 years who had a stem cell transplant for acute myeloid leukemia, so the T cells may come from the graft donor.

This clonotype was detected a few times. The chain employs TRBV9 and TRBJ2-7; 12 bases fit TRBD1. J was trimmed by 3 bases and V by 4 bases; bases with no gene match: 8. The CDR3 has 16 amino acids. CDR1 and CDR2 (germline): SGDLS, YYNGEE. CDR3 loop: CASSSLGTGGFYEQYF. The CDR3 DNA follows: TGTGCCAGCAGCTCACTCGGGACAGGGGGCTTCTACGAGCAGTACTTC. The variable domain in full, with the rest retrieved from reference TRBV9 and TRBJ2-7, is DSGVTQTPKHLITATGQRVTLRCSPRSGDLSVYWYQQSLDQGLQFLIQYYNGEERAKGNILERFSAQQFPDLHSELNLSSLELGDSALYFCASSSLGTGGFYEQYFGPGTRLTVT.

In the case of this clonotype: The junction departs from the called germline gene at one end, perhaps through a read error. V and J are TRBV5-1 and TRBJ2-3; 11 bases fit TRBD2. The CDR3 runs to 18 residues. Looked up from germline, CDR1 is SGHRS and CDR2 is YFSETQ. The CDR3 nucleotides are TGCTCCAGCAGCTTTCAGGGTGGGACTAGCGGCAACACAGATACGCAGTATTTT. Protein product: CSSSFQGGTSGNTDTQYF.

CDR3 in DNA: TGTGCCAGCAGTTCGGCCGGGACACAGAACACCGGGGAGCTGTTTTTT. This translates into CASSSAGTQNTGELFF. This chain uses TRBV12-3 or TRBV12-4 with TRBJ2-2; TRBD1 is a possible D gene (6 bases). This CDR3 is 16 amino acids long. Trimming removed 4 bases at V and 1 base at J, with 13 bases between.

The chain recombines TRBV7-9 with TRBJ2-1; D call uncertain. This CDR3 contains 10 residues. Germline values: CDR1 SEHNR, CDR2 FQNEAQ (reference sequence). Trimming removed 5 bases at V and 12 bases at J, with 8 bases between. For the CDR3, the DNA is TGTGCCAGCAGCACCCTTGGGCAGTTCTTC. Its translation is CASSTLGQFF.

This clonotype was counted many times. V and J are TRBV25-1 and TRBJ1-1; 9 positions match TRBD1. The CDR3 is 15 residues long. The germline CDR1 and CDR2 sequences are MGHDK and SYGVNS. Trimming took 2 bases from V and 5 from J; bases not matched to a gene: 6. The CDR3 protein is CASSEGNRGRTEAFF. CDR3 nucleotides: TGTGCCAGCAGTGAAGGGAACAGGGGGCGTACTGAAGCTTTCTTT.